Listed here are 24 T cell receptor beta chains from one sample, sequenced in a study of shared clonotypes between healthy human individuals (dated by TCRdb to the early 2020s). Library method: the immunoSEQ multiplex PCR assay. The immuneACCESS repertoire file appears here via TCRdb, limited to in-frame rearrangements. These files lack a portion of the clones; in checked studies, under half of the deficit traces to unresolved V genes, and the cause of the others is not known. The sample profile shows under 2.5 million clones; around 92% of them were found once. The ten largest make up around 0.4% of the sample. The sample was naive CD4+ T cells from PBMCs. The meaning of the sample's cell subset or site label: CD45RA+ positively selected. The receptors shown here come from a man aged 18 to 35 in good health. Some clones in this sample may be carry-over from other donors' samples.

CDR3 protein: CATSRERDRQFF. The CDR3 DNA is TGTGCCACCAGCAGAGAACGGGACAGGCAGTTCTTC. The chain joins TRBV15 to TRBJ2-1; 7 bases align to TRBD1. Germline values: CDR1 LNHNV, CDR2 YYDKDF (reference sequence). Trimming cost V 0 bases and J 12 bases; bases outside gene matches: 2. CDR3 size: 12 residues.

This chain uses TRBV28 with TRBJ2-5; D is ambiguous. Germline lookup yields CDR1 MDHEN and CDR2 SYDVKM. Trimming took off 6 bases at V and 1 base at J, with 6 bases between the two ends. The CDR3 covers 12 residues. CDR3 DNA: TGTGCCAGCAGGGCGCGCCAAGAGACCCAGTACTTC. Translated: CASRARQETQYF.

The chain links TRBV30 to TRBJ2-5; D unclear. The assigned J gene may be wrong: the sequence end matches TRBJ2-7 better. There are 13 residues in the CDR3. Germline V lookup: CDR1 GTSNPN, CDR2 SVGIG (reference sequence). The CDR3 sequence is CAWRAATSYEQYF. For the CDR3, the DNA is TGTGCCTGGAGGGCTGCGACCTCTTACGAGCAGTACTTC.

This clone was recorded once. The V gene is TRBV6-1, the J gene TRBJ2-5, with D hard to call. The CDR3 extends over 14 amino acids. Germline loops: CDR1 MNHNS, CDR2 SASEGT. With 1 base removed from V and 2 bases from J, the gap between germline ends came to 8 bases. The CDR3 loop is CASSEGVRQETQYF. CDR3 nucleotide sequence: TGTGCCAGCAGTGAAGGTGTCAGACAAGAGACCCAGTACTTC.

This chain joins TRBV7-6 and TRBJ2-6; 8 nucleotides match TRBD1. The germline V gene encodes CDR1 SGHVS and CDR2 FNYEAQ. The CDR3 runs to 18 residues. V dropped 5 bases and J dropped 0; count of bases not matched to a gene: 9. The CDR3 nucleotides are TGTGCCAGCAGCCCCCGGACAGGGACGAACTCTGGGGCCAACGTCCTGACTTTC. This codes for CASSPRTGTNSGANVLTF. Variable domain in full (rest from reference TRBV7-6 and TRBJ2-6): GAGVSQSPRYKVTKRGQDVALRCDPISGHVSLYWYRQALGQGPEFLTYFNYEAQQDKSGLPNDRFSAERPEGSISTLTIQRTEQRDSAMYRCASSPRTGTNSGANVLTFGAGSRLTVL.

This clone came up a few times. The CDR3 here is CASPPGQGNYGYTF. The CDR3 DNA reads TGTGCCAGCCCGCCGGGACAGGGTAACTATGGCTACACCTTC. The rearrangement links TRBV27 to TRBJ1-2, with 9 nucleotides matching TRBD1. CDR1 is MNHEY and CDR2 is SMNVEV in the germline V gene (reference sequence). Trimming cost V 8 bases and J 1 base; bases outside gene matches: 5. The CDR3 spans 14 residues.

As regards this clone: The same CDR3 arises from other DNA sequences in this sample as well. The chain recombines TRBV5-1 with TRBJ1-1; D remains ambiguous. The V end lost 0 bases, the J end lost 0 bases, and 6 bases lay between the germline ends. CDR1 and CDR2 (germline): SGHRS, YFSETQ. The CDR3 loop spans 14 amino acids. The CDR3 here is CASSLAGMNTEAFF. The CDR3 coding sequence is TGCGCCAGCAGCTTGGCCGGGATGAACACTGAAGCTTTCTTT.

The chain has TRBV4-1 and TRBJ2-1; 10 bases are a match to TRBD2. Trimming at V came to 3 bases and at J to 6 bases, leaving 8 bases not matched to a gene. CDR1 and CDR2 (germline): MGHRA, YSYEKL. There are 16 residues in the CDR3. CDR3 bases: TGCGCCAGCAGCCACGACCTAGCGGGAGCGGGCAATGAGCAGTTCTTC. It codes for CASSHDLAGAGNEQFF.

The rearrangement joins TRBV28 to TRBJ2-7, with 7 bases that match TRBD2. After removal of 7 bases from V and 5 bases from J, the junction contained 11 bases not matched to a gene. The CDR3 has 14 residues. Germline V gives CDR1 MDHEN, CDR2 SYDVKM. The CDR3 reads CASNQRGAMDEQYF. The CDR3 DNA reads TGTGCCAGCAACCAGCGGGGTGCTATGGACGAGCAGTACTTC.

The rearrangement joins TRBV28 to TRBJ2-7, with D unclear. Trimming took 11 bases from V and 2 from J, leaving 16 bases between them. The CDR3 extends over 13 amino acids. CDR1 MDHEN and CDR2 SYDVKM come from the germline V gene. The CDR3 is CAHAPAPAYEQYF. Here the CDR3 DNA reads TGTGCCCATGCACCGGCCCCCGCCTACGAGCAGTACTTC.

The chain links TRBV7-2 to TRBJ2-1, with D unresolved. The CDR3 has 13 amino acids. The V gene lost 0 bases and the J gene lost 6 bases, with 6 bases spanning the gap. Per germline, CDR1 SGHTA and CDR2 FQGNSA. The CDR3 here is CASSLAWFNEQFF. The CDR3 nucleotides read TGTGCCAGCAGCTTAGCCTGGTTCAATGAGCAGTTCTTC. Using reference TRBV7-2 and TRBJ2-1 for the parts outside the CDR3, the full variable domain is GAGVSQSPSNKVTEKGKDVELRCDPISGHTALYWYRQSLGQGLEFLIYFQGNSAPDKSGLPSDRFSAERTGGSVSTLTIQRTQQEDSAVYLCASSLAWFNEQFFGPGTRLTVL.

This rearrangement joins TRBV5-5 to TRBJ2-5; 7 nucleotides align to TRBD1. V gave up 4 bases and J gave up 4 bases; unmatched junction bases: 10. Germline V gives CDR1 SGHKS, CDR2 YYEKEE (reference sequence). The CDR3 loop spans 15 amino acids. The CDR3 DNA sequence: TGTGCCAGCAGCCCGGCGAGAGGGGGCGCAGAGACCCAGTACTTC. It translates to CASSPARGGAETQYF.

The gene calls are TRBV7-2 and TRBJ2-7, with D maybe TRBD2 (6 bases). V was trimmed by 6 bases and J by 7 bases, leaving 13 bases between them. The CDR3 spans 12 residues. The germline V gene has CDR1 SGHTA and CDR2 FQGNSA. The DNA of the CDR3 is TGTGCCAGCAGGGGCGGAGGGAGGGAGCAGTACTTC. This codes for CASRGGGREQYF.

The chain recombines TRBV9 with TRBJ2-1; 8 positions match TRBD2. V gave up 0 bases and J gave up 4 bases; unmatched junction bases: 3. Germline-derived CDR1 and CDR2 are SGDLS and YYNGEE. The CDR3 has 15 residues. CDR3: CASSVATSGYNEQFF. Written as DNA, the CDR3 is TGTGCCAGCAGCGTAGCTACTAGCGGATACAATGAGCAGTTCTTC.

The chain combines TRBV5-1 with TRBJ1-2; the D is unclear. The germline CDR1 and CDR2 sequences are SGHRS and YFSETQ. There are 15 residues in the CDR3. The ends were cut back, 0 bases at V and 4 bases at J, with 13 bases in the middle. This CDR3 is CASSLAAGDGYGYTF. The CDR3 DNA reads TGCGCCAGCAGCTTGGCCGCAGGAGACGGCTATGGCTACACCTTC.

The chain recombines TRBV5-6 with TRBJ2-7, with TRBD2 matching over 12 bases. From germline, CDR1 is SGHDT and CDR2 YYEEEE. The V segment lost 5 bases and the J segment 1 base; nucleotides outside the gene matches: 1. The CDR3 runs 14 residues. CDR3 loop: CASRTSGSSYEQYF. CDR3 nucleotides: TGTGCCAGCAGGACTAGCGGGAGTTCCTACGAGCAGTACTTC.

This chain links TRBV12-5 with TRBJ2-1, with D perhaps TRBD2 (5 bases). V dropped 1 base and J dropped 15 bases, with 13 bases sitting between them. CDR1 and CDR2 (germline): LGHNT, FRNRAP. This CDR3 is 12 amino acids long. This CDR3 is CASGLERTERFF. Here the CDR3 DNA reads TGTGCTAGTGGTTTGGAGAGGACTGAACGGTTCTTC.

The chain is built from TRBV7-2 and TRBJ2-1; possibly TRBD1 for D (6 bases). Germline V gives CDR1 SGHTA, CDR2 FQGNSA. The CDR3 is 15 amino acids. V lost 5 bases and J 0 bases, leaving 11 bases between the germline ends. The CDR3 protein is CASSRDIRSYNEQFF. For the CDR3, the DNA is TGTGCCAGCAGCCGGGACATCCGCTCCTACAATGAGCAGTTCTTC.

This clone was counted once. This chain connects TRBV18 to TRBJ1-4; D ambiguous. V was cut by 3 bases and J by 6 bases, with 17 bases left in between. This CDR3 has 16 amino acids. Germline lookup yields CDR1 KGHSH and CDR2 LQKENI. This chain's CDR3 is CASSPAQFKMYEKLFF. CDR3 sequence (DNA): TGTGCCAGCTCACCTGCCCAATTTAAGATGTATGAAAAACTGTTTTTT.

The V call is TRBV12-5, the J call TRBJ2-3; the D gene is possibly TRBD2 (5 bases). Looked up from germline, CDR1 is LGHNT and CDR2 is FRNRAP. CDR3 length: 14 residues. The V gene lost 3 bases and the J gene lost 4 bases, with 11 bases spanning the gap. CDR3 region: CASGFAGSADTQYF. The DNA of the CDR3 is TGTGCTAGTGGTTTCGCGGGTTCAGCAGATACGCAGTATTTT.

The V gene is TRBV7-2, the J gene TRBJ2-7, with no clear D. Trimming left V 5 bases short and J 2 bases short, with 13 bases between. Per the germline V gene, CDR1 is SGHTA and CDR2 is FQGNSA. The CDR3 is made up of 14 amino acids. The CDR3 reads CASSLVTGTYEQYF. CDR3 DNA: TGTGCCAGCAGCCTTGTGACGGGTACCTACGAGCAGTACTTC. The full variable domain, with the rest looked up from reference TRBV7-2 and TRBJ2-7, is GAGVSQSPSNKVTEKGKDVELRCDPISGHTALYWYRQSLGQGLEFLIYFQGNSAPDKSGLPSDRFSAERTGGSVSTLTIQRTQQEDSAVYLCASSLVTGTYEQYFGPGTRLTVT.

The genes are TRBV11-1 and TRBJ1-1; a possible D gene is TRBD1 (6 bases). Germline CDR1 reads SGHAT; CDR2 reads FQDESV (reference sequence). V was trimmed by 5 bases and J by 6 bases, leaving 13 bases between them. The CDR3 runs 13 residues. CDR3 DNA: TGTGCCAGCAGCGCACCCCAGGGGTCTGAAGCTTTCTTT. It translates to CASSAPQGSEAFF.

The V call is TRBV4-1, the J call TRBJ2-7, with 9 bases fitting TRBD1. CDR1 is MGHRA, CDR2 YSYEKL, per germline. With V trimmed by 4 bases and J by 5 bases, 6 bases remained unmatched. The CDR3 runs to 14 residues. The DNA of the CDR3 is TGCGCCAGCAGCCCCGGACAGGGGATGGACGAGCAGTACTTC. This translates into CASSPGQGMDEQYF.

This chain connects TRBV5-4 to TRBJ2-1, with 14 bases aligning to TRBD2. Germline loops: CDR1 SGHNT, CDR2 YYREEE (reference sequence). The CDR3 consists of 15 residues. V shed 4 bases and J 6 bases; nucleotides not matched to a gene: 3. CDR3 nucleotide sequence: TGTGCCAGCAGCCCGGGACTAGCGGGGGCCAATGAGCAGTTCTTC. Residues: CASSPGLAGANEQFF.